Sequencing of this TCR beta chain was carried out in a study of shared T cell receptors in the human thymus. Method: immunoSEQ multiplex PCR; TCRdb's copy keeps in-frame clones and lacks some. The sample lists around 340,000 clones, roughly 94% seen once, with around 0.018% in the top ten. This sequence originates from a human donor. The material sequenced was thymocytes.

CDR3 in DNA: TGCGCCAGCAGCTACACCGGGGCAGGCGTCCCGACTGGAAACATTCAGTACTTC. Translating it yields CASSYTGAGVPTGNIQYF. The chain carries TRBV5-1 and TRBJ2-4; D may be TRBD1 or TRBD2 (5 bases each). Germline assignment: CDR1 SGHRS and CDR2 YFSETQ. The ends were cut back, 3 bases at V and 6 bases at J, with 25 bases in the middle. This CDR3 has 18 amino acids.